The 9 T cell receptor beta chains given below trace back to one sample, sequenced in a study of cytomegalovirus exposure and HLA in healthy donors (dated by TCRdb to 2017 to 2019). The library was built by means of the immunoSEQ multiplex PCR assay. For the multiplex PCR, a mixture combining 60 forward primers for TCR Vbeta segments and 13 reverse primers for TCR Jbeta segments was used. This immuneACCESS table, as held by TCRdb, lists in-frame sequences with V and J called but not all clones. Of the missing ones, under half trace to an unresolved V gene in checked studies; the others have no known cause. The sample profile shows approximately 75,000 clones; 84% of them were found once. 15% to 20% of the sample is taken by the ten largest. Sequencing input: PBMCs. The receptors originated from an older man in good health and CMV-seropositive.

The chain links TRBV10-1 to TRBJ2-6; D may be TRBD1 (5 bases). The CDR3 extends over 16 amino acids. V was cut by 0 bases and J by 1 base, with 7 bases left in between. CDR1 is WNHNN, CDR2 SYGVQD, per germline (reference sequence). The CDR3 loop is CASSESRGSGANVLTF. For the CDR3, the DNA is TGCGCCAGCAGTGAGTCTAGGGGTTCTGGGGCCAACGTCCTGACTTTC.

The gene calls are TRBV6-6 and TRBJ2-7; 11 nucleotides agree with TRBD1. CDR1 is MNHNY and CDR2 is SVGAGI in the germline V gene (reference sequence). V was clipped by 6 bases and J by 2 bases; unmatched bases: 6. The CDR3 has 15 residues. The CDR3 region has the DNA TGTGCCAGCAGGGGGGGGACAGGGGGGACCTACGAGCAGTACTTC. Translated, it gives CASRGGTGGTYEQYF.

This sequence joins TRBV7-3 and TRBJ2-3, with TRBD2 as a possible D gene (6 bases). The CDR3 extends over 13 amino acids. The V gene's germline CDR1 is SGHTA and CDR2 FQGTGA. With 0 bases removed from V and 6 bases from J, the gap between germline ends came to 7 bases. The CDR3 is CASSLTRGDTQYF. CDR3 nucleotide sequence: TGTGCCAGCAGCTTAACACGGGGGGATACGCAGTATTTT.

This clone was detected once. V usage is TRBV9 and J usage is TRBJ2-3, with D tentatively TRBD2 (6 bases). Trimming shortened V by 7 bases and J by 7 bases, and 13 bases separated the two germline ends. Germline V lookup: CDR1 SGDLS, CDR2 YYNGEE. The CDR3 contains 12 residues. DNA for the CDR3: TGTGCCAGCGGGGAGGCCCCTTATACGCAGTATTTT. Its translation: CASGEAPYTQYF. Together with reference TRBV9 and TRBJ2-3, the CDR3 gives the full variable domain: DSGVTQTPKHLITATGQRVTLRCSPRSGDLSVYWYQQSLDQGLQFLIQYYNGEERAKGNILERFSAQQFPDLHSELNLSSLELGDSALYFCASGEAPYTQYFGPGTRLTVL.

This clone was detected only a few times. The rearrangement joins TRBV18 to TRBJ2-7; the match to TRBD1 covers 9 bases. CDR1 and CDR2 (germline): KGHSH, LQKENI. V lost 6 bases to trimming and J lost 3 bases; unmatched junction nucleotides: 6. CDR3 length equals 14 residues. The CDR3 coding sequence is TGTGCCAGCTCGCCAGGGACAGGGTTCTACGAGCAGTACTTC. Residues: CASSPGTGFYEQYF.

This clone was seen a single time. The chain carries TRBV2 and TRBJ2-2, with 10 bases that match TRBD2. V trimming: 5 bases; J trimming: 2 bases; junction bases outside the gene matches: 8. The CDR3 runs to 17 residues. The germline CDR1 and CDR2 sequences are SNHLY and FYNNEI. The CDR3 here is CASSFYSGRTNTGELFF. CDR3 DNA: TGTGCCAGCAGTTTTTATAGCGGGAGGACAAACACCGGGGAGCTGTTTTTT. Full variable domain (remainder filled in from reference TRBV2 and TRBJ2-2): EPEVTQTPSHQVTQMGQEVILRCVPISNHLYFYWYRQILGQKVEFLVSFYNNEISEKSEIFDDQFSVERPDGSNFTLKIRSTKLEDSAMYFCASSFYSGRTNTGELFFGEGSRLTVL.

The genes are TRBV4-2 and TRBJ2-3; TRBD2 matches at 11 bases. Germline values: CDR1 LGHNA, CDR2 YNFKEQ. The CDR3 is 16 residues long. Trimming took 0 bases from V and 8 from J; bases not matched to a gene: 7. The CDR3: CASSQEVLAGGGTQYF. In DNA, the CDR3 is TGTGCCAGCAGCCAAGAGGTTCTAGCGGGAGGAGGTACGCAGTATTTT.

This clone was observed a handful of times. CDR3 sequence: CASSDTGVDTEAFF. The CDR3 DNA reads TGTGCCAGCAGTGATACAGGGGTGGACACTGAAGCTTTCTTT. The chain carries TRBV6-1 and TRBJ1-1; 7 bases match TRBD1. The germline CDR1 and CDR2 sequences are MNHNS and SASEGT. After removal of 3 bases from V and 3 bases from J, the junction contained 4 bases not matched to a gene. This CDR3 contains 14 residues.

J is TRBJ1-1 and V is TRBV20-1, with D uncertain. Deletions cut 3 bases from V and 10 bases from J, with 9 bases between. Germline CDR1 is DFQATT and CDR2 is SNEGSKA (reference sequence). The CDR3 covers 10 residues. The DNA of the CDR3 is TGCAGTGCTAGGGGCAGCATAGCTTTCTTT. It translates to CSARGSIAFF.